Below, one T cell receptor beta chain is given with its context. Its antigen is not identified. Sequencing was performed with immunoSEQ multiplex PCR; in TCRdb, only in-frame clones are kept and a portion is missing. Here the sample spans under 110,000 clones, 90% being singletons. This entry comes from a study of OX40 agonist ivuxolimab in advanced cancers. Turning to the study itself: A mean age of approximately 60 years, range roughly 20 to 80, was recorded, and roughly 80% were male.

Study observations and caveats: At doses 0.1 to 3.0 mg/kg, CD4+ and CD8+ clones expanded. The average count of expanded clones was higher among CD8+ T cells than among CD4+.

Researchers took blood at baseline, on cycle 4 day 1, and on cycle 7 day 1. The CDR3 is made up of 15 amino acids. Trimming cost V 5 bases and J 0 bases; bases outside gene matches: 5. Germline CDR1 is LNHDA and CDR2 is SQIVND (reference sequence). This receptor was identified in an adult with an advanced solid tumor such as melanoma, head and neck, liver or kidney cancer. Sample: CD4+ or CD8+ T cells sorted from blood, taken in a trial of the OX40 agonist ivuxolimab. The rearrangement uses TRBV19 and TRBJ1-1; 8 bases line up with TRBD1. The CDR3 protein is CASSPRDRMNTEAFF. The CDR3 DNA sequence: TGTGCCAGTAGTCCGCGGGACAGGATGAACACTGAAGCTTTCTTT.